This TCR beta chain was recorded in a study of T cells in localized non-small cell lung cancer. Points from the study as a whole: The tumor had only one region sequenced, so heterogeneity remains possible.

Some clones are missing from TCRdb's copy, which holds only in-frame ones; the method was immunoSEQ multiplex PCR. The data contain just over 15,000 clones, around 87% of them seen just once; the ten biggest clones take up under 30%. The CDR3 is made up of 11 amino acids. Germline V gene lookup returns CDR1 MDHEN and CDR2 SYDVKM. Trimming shortened V by 5 bases and J by 11 bases, and 13 bases separated the two germline ends. With regard to this clone: The antigen is undetermined.

This TCR derives from a male donor older than 55 with stage II lung adenocarcinoma. This sequence joins TRBV28 and TRBJ2-7; D ambiguous. The source material was peripheral blood mononuclear cells, sampled before any cancer treatment. CDR3 DNA sequence: TGTGCCAGCAGTGAGACCTCCTCCAAGTACTTC. Translation: CASSETSSKYF.